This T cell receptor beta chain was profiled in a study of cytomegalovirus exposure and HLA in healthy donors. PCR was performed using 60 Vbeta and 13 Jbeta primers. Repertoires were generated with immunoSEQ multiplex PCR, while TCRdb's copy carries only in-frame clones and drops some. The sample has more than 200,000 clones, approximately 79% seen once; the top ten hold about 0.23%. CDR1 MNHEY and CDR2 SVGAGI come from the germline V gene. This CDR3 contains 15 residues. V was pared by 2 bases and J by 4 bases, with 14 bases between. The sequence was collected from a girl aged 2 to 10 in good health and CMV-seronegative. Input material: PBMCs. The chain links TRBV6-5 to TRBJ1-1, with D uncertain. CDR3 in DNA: TGTGCCAGCAGTTACCAGTCGCCAGGCCGCACTGAAGCTTTCTTT. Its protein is CASSYQSPGRTEAFF.